The 15 T cell receptor beta chains presented below share a single source sample, sequenced in a study of T-cell reconstitution after alpha-beta-depleted transplantation in children. For TCRbeta, the library was prepared with unique molecular identifiers. A single record per CDR3 protein comes from TCRdb applying MiXCR to the PCR reads. The sample has hundreds of thousands of distinct CDR3 sequences, roughly 9.5% seen once. Sequenced here: PBMCs from the stem cell graft donor, sampled from the stem cell graft. Receptors originate from a human donor who donated a stem cell graft to a child with SCID.

The chain is built from TRBV5-1 and TRBJ2-7; 11 bases fit TRBD1. The CDR3 has 15 residues. Per the germline V gene, CDR1 is SGHRS and CDR2 is YFSETQ. The V and J ends lost 5 bases and 2 bases, in that order; junction bases with no gene match: 6. The CDR3 DNA sequence: TGCGCCAGCAGTACACCGGGACAGGGGGCCTACGAGCAGTACTTC. It translates to CASSTPGQGAYEQYF.

The V gene is TRBV6-5, the J gene TRBJ2-4, with 11 bases that match TRBD1. This CDR3 contains 15 residues. V trimming: 2 bases; J trimming: 5 bases; junction bases outside the gene matches: 2. From germline, CDR1 is MNHEY and CDR2 SVGAGI. The CDR3 sequence: CASSYGQGAENIQYF. CDR3 nucleotides: TGTGCCAGCAGTTACGGACAGGGGGCCGAAAACATTCAGTACTTC.

The chain couples TRBV15 to TRBJ2-3; D is undetermined. Germline assignment: CDR1 LNHNV and CDR2 YYDKDF (reference sequence). The CDR3 extends over 11 amino acids. Deletions cut 1 base from V and 5 bases from J, with 1 base between. The CDR3 loop is CATSRVDTQYF. The CDR3 nucleotides read TGTGCCACCAGCAGAGTAGATACGCAGTATTTT.

The gene calls are TRBV29-1 and TRBJ1-2; perhaps TRBD1 as D (5 bases). The CDR3 totals 13 residues. CDR1 is SQVTM and CDR2 is ANQGSEA in the germline V gene. V lost 8 bases to trimming and J lost 4 bases, with 17 bases between them. The CDR3 protein is CSLSNGDLYGYTF. The CDR3 coding sequence is TGCAGCTTGTCAAATGGGGACCTCTATGGCTACACCTTC.

The rearrangement links TRBV6-1 to TRBJ1-2, with no clear D. The CDR3 is 12 residues long. Trimming took 5 bases from V and 6 from J, leaving 10 bases between them. Germline V gene lookup returns CDR1 MNHNS and CDR2 SASEGT. The CDR3 here is CASSTRSHGYTF. CDR3 bases: TGTGCCAGCAGTACACGATCTCATGGCTACACCTTC.

This clonotype was observed a few times. This chain uses TRBV11-2 with TRBJ1-2; no clear D. The V end was cut by 5 bases, the J end by 6 bases, with 19 bases between. The CDR3 contains 15 residues. Per the germline V gene, CDR1 is SGHAT and CDR2 is FQNNGV. Here the CDR3 reads CASSKPGPKRDGYTF. Here the CDR3 DNA reads TGTGCCAGCAGCAAACCCGGACCCAAAAGGGATGGCTACACCTTC. The whole variable domain, remainder taken from reference TRBV11-2 and TRBJ1-2, is EAGVAQSPRYKIIEKRQSVAFWCNPISGHATLYWYQQILGQGPKLLIQFQNNGVVDDSQLPKDRFSAERLKGVDSTLKIQPAKLEDSAVYLCASSKPGPKRDGYTFGSGTRLTVV.

This chain uses TRBV3-1 with TRBJ2-7, with no clear D. There are 12 residues in the CDR3. Germline values: CDR1 LGHDT, CDR2 YNNKEL (reference sequence). Trimming cost V 2 bases and J 4 bases, with 6 bases left between them. The CDR3 coding sequence is TGTGCCAGCAGCCAAACCCATTACGAGCAGTACTTC. Translating gives CASSQTHYEQYF.

This clonotype occurred a few times. The rearrangement joins TRBV7-2 to TRBJ2-3; no definite D call. V was clipped by 7 bases and J by 8 bases, with 13 bases between them. This CDR3 spans 12 amino acids. The germline CDR1 and CDR2 sequences are SGHTA and FQGNSA. CDR3 loop: CASTQVGATQYF. CDR3 nucleotide sequence: TGTGCCAGCACCCAGGTGGGCGCTACGCAGTATTTT.

The chain has TRBV7-9 and TRBJ2-5; TRBD2 matches 7 bases. Germline V CDR1 and CDR2: SEHNR, FQNEAQ (reference sequence). The trim removed 5 bases at V and 3 bases at J, leaving 12 bases unmatched. This CDR3 is 16 amino acids long. DNA for the CDR3: TGTGCCAGCAGCACCTACGGGGCGGGGGATAAAGAGACCCAGTACTTC. The encoded protein is CASSTYGAGDKETQYF.

There are a few counts of this clonotype. The chain employs TRBV7-9 and TRBJ2-1, with D possibly TRBD1 on 6 matching bases. The germline V and J ends were trimmed by 5 bases and 0 bases, with 17 bases remaining between them. Germline V lookup: CDR1 SEHNR, CDR2 FQNEAQ (reference sequence). CDR3 length equals 17 residues. The CDR3: CASSLRKDSRSYNEQFF. The DNA of the CDR3 is TGTGCCAGCAGCCTCCGAAAGGACAGCCGCTCCTACAATGAGCAGTTCTTC.

This clonotype has only a few counts. The chain is built from TRBV15 and TRBJ2-3, with a weak D call TRBD1 (6 bases). V lost 9 bases to trimming and J lost 5 bases, with 15 bases between them. CDR3 length: 13 amino acids. Germline V gene data show CDR1 as LNHNV and CDR2 as YYDKDF (reference sequence). CDR3 coding DNA: TGTGCCACTCTGGACAGTCTGAAAGATACGCAGTATTTT. Its protein product is CATLDSLKDTQYF.

This clonotype has a handful of counts. The J gene is TRBJ2-1, the V gene TRBV6-5; TRBD1 agrees at 11 bases. This CDR3 comprises 16 residues. Germline-derived CDR1 and CDR2 are MNHEY and SVGAGI. With 3 bases clipped from V and 2 bases from J, the junction kept 3 bases outside the gene matches. The CDR3 is CASSYWDRGAYNEQFF. The CDR3 DNA follows: TGTGCCAGCAGTTATTGGGACAGGGGGGCCTACAATGAGCAGTTCTTC.

The J gene is TRBJ2-7, the V gene TRBV20-1, with 9 bases aligning to TRBD1. Germline assignment: CDR1 DFQATT and CDR2 SNEGSKA (reference sequence). V was pared by 4 bases and J by 3 bases, with 13 bases of the junction left unmatched. The CDR3 is 16 amino acids. CDR3 amino acids: CSATPTGGSYYYEQYF. The CDR3 DNA reads TGCAGTGCTACTCCCACAGGGGGCTCCTATTACTACGAGCAGTACTTC.

The genes are TRBV15 and TRBJ1-3, with 10 bases identical to TRBD1. CDR1 and CDR2 from the germline V gene are LNHNV and YYDKDF (reference sequence). This CDR3 region has 15 residues. The V gene end was trimmed by 5 bases and the J gene end by 7 bases; junction bases not matched to a gene: 8. CDR3 nucleotide sequence: TGTGCCACCAGCGGCCGAGACAGGGGGCCGAACACCATATATTTT. Its protein is CATSGRDRGPNTIYF.

This clonotype showed up many times. CDR3 sequence reads: CSARGAQGSYEQYF. The CDR3 nucleotides read TGCAGTGCTAGAGGGGCGCAGGGGAGCTACGAGCAGTACTTC. V usage is TRBV20-1 and J usage is TRBJ2-7, with D possibly TRBD1 on 6 matching bases. The CDR3 has 14 residues. Germline V gene lookup returns CDR1 DFQATT and CDR2 SNEGSKA (reference sequence). V lost 1 base and J 3 bases, leaving 13 bases between the germline ends.